Below, one TCR beta chain is given with its context. This sample is drawn from a study of blood T cell repertoires in COVID-19. Sequenced by immunoSEQ multiplex PCR; TCRdb stores in-frame clones only, minus some. The sample lists fewer than 350,000 clones, more than 75% occurring once. The sequence was obtained from a woman in her sixties or seventies in a cohort exposed to, infected with or recovered from COVID-19 (not recorded which). Source material: PBMCs or T cells enriched from blood (not recorded which).

The CDR3 loop is CASKADRADTYEQYF. The CDR3 region has the DNA TGTGCCAGTAAAGCGGACAGGGCCGATACCTACGAGCAGTACTTC. The V gene is TRBV2, the J gene TRBJ2-7; 8 positions agree with TRBD1. The CDR3 loop spans 15 amino acids. Looked up from germline, CDR1 is SNHLY and CDR2 is FYNNEI. J was trimmed by 2 bases and V by 9 bases; bases with no gene match: 12.